This T cell receptor beta chain comes out of a study of T-cell reconstitution after alpha-beta-depleted transplantation in children. Overall study results and limits: There were some patients whose high TCRbeta diversity at day 60 came from surviving recipient T cells and thymic progenitors. Expanded graft clones numbering several hundred reportedly gave rise to alpha-beta T cells about two months after transplant. T-cell counts and diversity were attributed mostly to newly produced T cells one year after transplant.

This clonotype has ten or more counts. Its antigen remains unknown. TCRbeta library construction was performed incorporating unique molecular identifiers. In TCRdb, the PCR reads were re-called with MiXCR into one record per CDR3 protein. The sample includes 550,000 to 600,000 distinct CDR3 sequences, 20% to 25% of them seen just once. In germline, CDR1 is SEHNR, CDR2 FQNEAQ (reference sequence). The V gene end was trimmed by 4 bases and the J gene end by 9 bases; junction bases not matched to a gene: 3. The CDR3 totals 12 residues. The V gene is TRBV7-9, the J gene TRBJ2-1, with 7 positions matching TRBD1. Sequences were derived from PBMCs, mostly from graft donor cells, sampled 360 days after TCRalphabeta/CD19-depleted stem cell transplant. This receptor was taken from a boy under three years old who had a stem cell transplant for acute myeloid leukemia, so the T cells may come from the graft donor. CDR3 nucleotides: TGTGCCAGCAGCTCTCAGGGGGTTGAGCAGTTCTTC. Protein product: CASSSQGVEQFF.